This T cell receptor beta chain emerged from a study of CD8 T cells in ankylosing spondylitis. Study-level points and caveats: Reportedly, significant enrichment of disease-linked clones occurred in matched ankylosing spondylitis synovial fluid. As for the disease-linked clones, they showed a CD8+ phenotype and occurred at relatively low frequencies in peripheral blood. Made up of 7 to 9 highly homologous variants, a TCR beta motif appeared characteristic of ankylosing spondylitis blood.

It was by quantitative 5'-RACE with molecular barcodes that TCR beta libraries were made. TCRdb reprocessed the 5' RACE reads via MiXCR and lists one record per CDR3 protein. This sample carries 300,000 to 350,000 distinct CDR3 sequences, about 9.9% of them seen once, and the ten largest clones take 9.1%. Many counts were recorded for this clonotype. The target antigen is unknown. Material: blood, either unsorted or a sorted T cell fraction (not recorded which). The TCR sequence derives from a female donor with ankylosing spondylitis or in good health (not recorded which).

CDR3 sequence reads: CASSQVPSDQPQHF. CDR3 coding DNA: TGTGCCAGCAGCCAAGTCCCCTCCGATCAGCCCCAGCATTTT. The chain is built from TRBV3-1 and TRBJ1-5; D remains ambiguous. Germline V lookup: CDR1 LGHDT, CDR2 YNNKEL (reference sequence). The V and J ends lost 1 base and 5 bases respectively, with 9 bases between them. The CDR3 is made up of 14 amino acids. Variable domain in full (rest from reference TRBV3-1 and TRBJ1-5): DTAVSQTPKYLVTQMGNDKSIKCEQNLGHDTMYWYKQDSKKFLKIMFSYNNKELIINETVPNRFSPKSPDKAHLNLHINSLELGDSAVYFCASSQVPSDQPQHFGDGTRLSIL.